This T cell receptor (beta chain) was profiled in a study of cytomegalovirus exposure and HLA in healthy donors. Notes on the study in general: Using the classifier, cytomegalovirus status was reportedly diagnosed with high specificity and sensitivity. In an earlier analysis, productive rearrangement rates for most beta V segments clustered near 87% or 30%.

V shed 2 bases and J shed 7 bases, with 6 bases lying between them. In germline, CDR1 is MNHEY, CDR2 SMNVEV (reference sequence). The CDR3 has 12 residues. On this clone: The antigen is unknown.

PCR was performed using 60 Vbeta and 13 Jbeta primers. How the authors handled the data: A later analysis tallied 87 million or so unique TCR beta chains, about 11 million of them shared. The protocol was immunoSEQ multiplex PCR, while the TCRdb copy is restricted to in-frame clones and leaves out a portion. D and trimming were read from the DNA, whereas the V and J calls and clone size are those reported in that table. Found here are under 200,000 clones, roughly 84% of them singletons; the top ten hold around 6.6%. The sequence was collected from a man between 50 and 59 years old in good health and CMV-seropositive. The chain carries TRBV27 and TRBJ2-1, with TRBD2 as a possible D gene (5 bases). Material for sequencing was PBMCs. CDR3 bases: TGTGCCAGCAGTTTAGGCGGGAATGAGCAGTTCTTC. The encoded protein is CASSLGGNEQFF.